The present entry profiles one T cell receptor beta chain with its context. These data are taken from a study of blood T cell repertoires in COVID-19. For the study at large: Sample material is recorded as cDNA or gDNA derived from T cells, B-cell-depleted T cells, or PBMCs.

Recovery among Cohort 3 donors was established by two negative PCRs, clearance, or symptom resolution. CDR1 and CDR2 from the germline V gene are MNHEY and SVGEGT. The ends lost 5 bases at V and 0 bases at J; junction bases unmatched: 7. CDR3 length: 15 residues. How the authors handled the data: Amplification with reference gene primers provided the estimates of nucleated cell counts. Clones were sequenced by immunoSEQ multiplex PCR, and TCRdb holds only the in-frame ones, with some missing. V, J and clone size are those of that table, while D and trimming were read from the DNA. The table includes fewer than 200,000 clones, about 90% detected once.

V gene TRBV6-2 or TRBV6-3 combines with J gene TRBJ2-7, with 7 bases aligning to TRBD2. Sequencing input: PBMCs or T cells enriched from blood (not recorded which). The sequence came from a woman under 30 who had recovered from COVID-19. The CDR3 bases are TGTGCCAGCAGTCGATCCGGGACTACCTCCTACGAGCAGTACTTC. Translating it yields CASSRSGTTSYEQYF.